These 17 T cell receptor beta chains came from one sample sequenced in a study of T cells in Graves' hyperthyroidism and ophthalmopathy. Authors of the study amplified TCR beta CDR3 regions from RNA transcripts. First-round RT-PCR targeting the TCR CDR3 was performed with the HTBI primer set. TCRdb re-derived calls from the multiplex PCR reads in MiXCR, one entry per CDR3 protein. The table lists some 510,000 distinct CDR3 sequences, more than 20% of them singletons. Sequences were obtained from blood. These TCRs come from a man in his late teens or twenties with Graves' hyperthyroidism.

This clonotype was seen repeatedly, ten times or more. The genes are TRBV6-1 and TRBJ1-5; D call uncertain. Germline CDR1 reads MNHNS; CDR2 reads SASEGT. The CDR3 is 11 amino acids. The ends were cut back, 3 bases at V and 3 bases at J, with 0 bases in the middle. This CDR3 is CASSDNQPQHF. The CDR3 bases are TGTGCCAGCAGTGACAATCAGCCCCAGCATTTT.

This clonotype was recorded many times. This sequence joins TRBV28 and TRBJ1-2; TRBD1 matches at 9 bases. The trim removed 10 bases at V and 4 bases at J, leaving 10 bases unmatched. Germline V gene lookup returns CDR1 MDHEN and CDR2 SYDVKM. This CDR3 is built from 14 residues. CDR3 loop: CATEPGQGRYGYTF. CDR3 coding DNA: TGTGCCACCGAACCGGGACAGGGCCGCTATGGCTACACCTTC.

The chain links TRBV6-1 to TRBJ1-3, with D unresolved. Germline loops: CDR1 MNHNS, CDR2 SASEGT. There are 14 residues in the CDR3. Trimming left V 4 bases short and J 4 bases short, with 11 bases between. CDR3 nucleotide sequence: TGTGCCAGCAGTGGGACCAAGGAGGGAAACACCATATATTTT. Translation: CASSGTKEGNTIYF.

This chain links TRBV6-2 or TRBV6-3 with TRBJ1-1; 9 positions match TRBD1. The CDR3 loop spans 18 amino acids. CDR1 is MNHEY, CDR2 SVGEGT, per germline. V lost 2 bases, J lost 1 base, and 11 bases stayed unmatched. CDR3 bases: TGTGCCAGCAGTTACCTCACAGGGGGCGGTCACCCGAACACTGAAGCTTTCTTT. It encodes CASSYLTGGGHPNTEAFF.

This clonotype was seen just once. The genes are TRBV7-9 and TRBJ2-7; D is undetermined. Trimming pared 1 base from V and 9 bases from J, leaving 10 bases between. Per the germline V gene, CDR1 is SEHNR and CDR2 is FQNEAQ (reference sequence). This CDR3 is 12 amino acids long. In DNA form, the CDR3 reads TGTGCCAGCAGCTTAGGATTTCGCAGGCAGTACTTC. It codes for CASSLGFRRQYF.

This clonotype was seen many times. This chain joins TRBV2 and TRBJ2-5, with TRBD1 as a possible D gene (5 bases). The CDR3 runs 14 residues. Trimming cost V 3 bases and J 0 bases, with 8 bases left between them. Germline V CDR1 and CDR2: SNHLY, FYNNEI. In DNA form, the CDR3 reads TGTGCCAGCAGTGATCAGGGAAACCAAGAGACCCAGTACTTC. Its protein product is CASSDQGNQETQYF.

Ten or more counts support this clonotype. The chain is built from TRBV28 and TRBJ1-5, with D possibly being TRBD1 (5 bases). The CDR3 is made up of 15 amino acids. Trimming left V 7 bases short and J 5 bases short, with 18 bases between. The germline V gene encodes CDR1 MDHEN and CDR2 SYDVKM. DNA of the CDR3: TGTGCCAGCATCCCCGGGCGGGGGGTTTATCAGCCCCAGCATTTT. It encodes CASIPGRGVYQPQHF.

At least ten counts were recorded for this clonotype. The CDR3 region is CASSRTALNQPQHF. CDR3 nucleotides: TGCGCCAGCAGCCGGACAGCCCTCAATCAGCCCCAGCATTTT. The chain has TRBV4-1 and TRBJ1-5; D is perhaps TRBD1 (6 bases). The CDR3 has 14 amino acids. V lost 4 bases and J 3 bases, leaving 10 bases between the germline ends. CDR1 MGHRA and CDR2 YSYEKL come from the germline V gene.

This clonotype was seen a few times. V is TRBV4-1 and J is TRBJ2-2; 12 bases line up with TRBD2. The germline V gene encodes CDR1 MGHRA and CDR2 YSYEKL. V was clipped by 4 bases and J by 7 bases; unmatched bases: 4. CDR3 length equals 15 residues. The CDR3: CASSRLAGVNGELFF. DNA for the CDR3: TGCGCCAGCAGCCGACTAGCGGGGGTGAACGGGGAGCTGTTTTTT.

V and J are TRBV2 and TRBJ2-7; D may be TRBD2 (6 bases). V was clipped by 4 bases and J by 0 bases, with 28 bases between them. CDR1 and CDR2 from the germline V gene are SNHLY and FYNNEI. CDR3 length equals 20 residues. The CDR3 bases are TGTGCCAGCAGTGTTCGGAGGGACTTTAGTACGCTCCACAGCTCCTACGAGCAGTACTTC. Protein product: CASSVRRDFSTLHSSYEQYF.

This chain uses TRBV7-6 with TRBJ2-7; TRBD1 is a possible D gene (7 bases). The germline V and J ends were trimmed by 5 bases and 5 bases, with 13 bases remaining between them. This CDR3 is built from 13 residues. CDR1 is SGHVS, CDR2 FNYEAQ, per germline. The chain's CDR3 is CASSRQGGDEQYF. Here the CDR3 DNA reads TGTGCCAGCAGCCGACAGGGAGGCGACGAGCAGTACTTC.

This clonotype was counted between two and nine times. CDR3 amino acids: CASSLNPATGGSYEQYF. CDR3 DNA: TGTGCCAGCAGCCTTAATCCGGCCACGGGAGGATCCTACGAGCAGTACTTC. The V gene is TRBV11-2, the J gene TRBJ2-7; 7 nucleotides line up with TRBD2. This CDR3 has 17 residues. The V and J ends lost 5 bases and 1 base, in that order; junction bases with no gene match: 14. Germline-derived CDR1 and CDR2 are SGHAT and FQNNGV.

The rearrangement uses TRBV7-2 and TRBJ2-7, with 13 bases aligning to TRBD2. V shed 5 bases and J 6 bases; nucleotides not matched to a gene: 4. Germline CDR1 and CDR2: SGHTA and FQGNSA. This CDR3 has 14 amino acids. The chain's CDR3 is CASSPGTSGVEQYF. CDR3 sequence (DNA): TGTGCCAGCAGCCCAGGGACTAGCGGGGTCGAGCAGTACTTC.

CDR3: CSARVGTYSVPDTQYF. The CDR3 DNA reads as TGCAGTGCTAGAGTCGGGACTTATAGTGTCCCAGATACGCAGTATTTT. The V call is TRBV20-1, the J call TRBJ2-3; possibly TRBD2 for D (6 bases). Trimming cost V 1 base and J 4 bases, with 18 bases left between them. There are 16 residues in the CDR3. The germline V gene has CDR1 DFQATT and CDR2 SNEGSKA (reference sequence).

CDR3 DNA: TGTGCCAGCATATCCCCGGTTCTGAACACTGAAGCTTTCTTT. Translating it yields CASISPVLNTEAFF. V is TRBV6-1 and J is TRBJ1-1; D is ambiguous. Germline V gene data show CDR1 as MNHNS and CDR2 as SASEGT. The CDR3 extends over 14 amino acids. The V gene lost 7 bases and the J gene lost 0 bases, with 12 bases spanning the gap.

This clonotype was seen many times. The rearrangement joins TRBV12-3 or TRBV12-4 to TRBJ1-2; 8 nucleotides line up with TRBD1. The CDR3 length is 14 residues. Trimming removed 5 bases from V and 7 bases from J; junction bases left unmatched: 9. The CDR3 loop is CASSHTDRARGYTF. Written as DNA, the CDR3 is TGTGCCAGCAGTCATACGGACAGGGCTCGTGGCTACACCTTC.

The rearrangement joins TRBV2 to TRBJ1-1, with 12 bases aligning to TRBD1. Trimming removed 4 bases from V and 4 bases from J; junction bases left unmatched: 10. CDR1 is SNHLY and CDR2 is FYNNEI in the germline V gene. This CDR3 contains 17 residues. The CDR3 loop reads CASSGGQGAGGITEAFF. Written as DNA, the CDR3 is TGTGCCAGCAGTGGGGGACAGGGGGCCGGAGGTATCACTGAAGCTTTCTTT.